The TCR beta chain under discussion was sequenced for a study of T-cell reconstitution after alpha-beta-depleted transplantation in children. Using unique molecular identifiers, the investigators prepared the TCRbeta library. TCRdb fed the PCR reads into MiXCR, producing one record per CDR3 protein. The profile shows about 440,000 distinct CDR3 sequences, about 40% of them singletons. The sample holds many counts of this clonotype. The clonotype comes from a girl aged 2-10 years with aplastic anemia, due to receive a stem cell transplant. The source material was PBMCs, sampled before TCRalphabeta/CD19-depleted stem cell transplant.

The CDR3 protein is CSSHRRTGGKDYNEQFF. Written as DNA, the CDR3 is TGCAGTTCTCATCGACGGACAGGCGGAAAGGATTACAATGAGCAGTTCTTC. This sequence joins TRBV20-1 and TRBJ2-1, with 7 nucleotides matching TRBD1. The V segment lost 8 bases and the J segment 4 bases; nucleotides outside the gene matches: 20. Germline V gives CDR1 DFQATT, CDR2 SNEGSKA (reference sequence). This CDR3 is built from 17 residues.